The source of this T cell receptor (beta chain) is a study of CDR3 diversity in severe acne. CDR3 size: 15 residues. Germline CDR1 MGHRA, CDR2 YSYEKL. V dropped 4 bases and J dropped 3 bases, with 13 bases sitting between them. TCRdb used MiXCR to reprocess the PCR reads, holding one entry per CDR3 protein. This sample yields about 84,000 distinct CDR3 sequences, of which 51% are seen a single time; more than 13% belongs to the top ten. This clonotype appeared once. What was sequenced was blood. The TCR comes from a male donor in good health, without acne. The chain joins TRBV4-1 to TRBJ1-3; no clear D gene. CDR3 nucleotide sequence: TGCGCCAGCAGCCGAGTCGCGACGGATGGAAACACCATATATTTT. Translated, it gives CASSRVATDGNTIYF.